This T cell receptor beta chain was captured in a study of T cells in Graves' hyperthyroidism and ophthalmopathy. The V end was cut by 4 bases, the J end by 7 bases, with 19 bases between. This CDR3 has 16 residues. Looked up from germline, CDR1 is MGHRA and CDR2 is YSYEKL. This clonotype was observed a few times. The antigen is not known. The PBMCs studied were ones that came from about 9.9 ml fresh peripheral blood. Study-wide points: Blood also showed most of the thyroid clonotypes that were expanded above 0.001. Ophthalmopathy, as predicted by the model, came a median roughly 6.5 months after the prediction. Separation of ophthalmopathy from stable hyperthyroidism was achieved by a 13 V-J model.

RNA transcripts gave rise to amplified TCR beta CDR3 regions. An initial round of RT-PCR targeting the TCR CDR3 relied on the HTBI primer set. TCRdb fed the multiplex PCR reads into MiXCR, producing one record per CDR3 protein. The sample holds about 600,000 distinct CDR3 sequences, approximately 15% seen once. Sequencing was done on a sample of blood. The receptor's source is a woman aged 40 to 55 with Graves' ophthalmopathy. The J gene is TRBJ1-4, the V gene TRBV4-1; D gene ambiguous. CDR3 sequence (DNA): TGCGCCAGCAGCCCCGAAAGGGCAGGATTGGGTGAAAAACTGTTTTTT. Protein: CASSPERAGLGEKLFF.